This T cell receptor beta chain was captured in a study of blood T cell repertoires in COVID-19. Profiled with immunoSEQ multiplex PCR; TCRdb holds only in-frame clones, not every one. The data show about 140,000 clones, with roughly 84% seen just once and about 8.9% held by the top ten. The CDR3 consists of 14 residues. V was clipped by 1 base and J by 2 bases, with 8 bases between them. The germline V gene encodes CDR1 LNHDA and CDR2 SQIVND (reference sequence). The receptor comes from a man in his thirties or forties with COVID-19, enrolled during active disease. Material: peripheral blood. This chain joins TRBV19 and TRBJ1-2; possibly TRBD1 for D (5 bases). The CDR3 DNA reads TGTGCCAGTAGTATAGCCAGGGCCAACTATGGCTACACCTTC. It encodes CASSIARANYGYTF.